The source of this T cell receptor (beta chain) is a study of brain T cells in children with intractable seizures. Germline lookup yields CDR1 PRHDT and CDR2 FYEKMQ (reference sequence). V was trimmed by 5 bases and J by 0 bases, leaving 13 bases between them. This CDR3 has 15 amino acids. Noted time point: blood from clinic visit 5 months post-surgery; TSC patient then seizure free. Surgery cases with the highest brain T cell transcript signatures were chosen for sequencing. At least one anti-epileptic drug was given before surgery. Data came from immunoSEQ multiplex PCR; TCRdb stores just in-frame clones and leaves some out. Counted here are a few hundred thousand clones, roughly 93% occurring once; the ten biggest clones make up around 5%.

This TCR derives from a boy under two years old with tuberous sclerosis and intractable seizures. Sequencing used peripheral blood, obtained around 5 months after surgery. The chain uses TRBV13 and TRBJ1-1; D is undetermined. CDR3 nucleotides: TGTGCCAGCAGCCCACTCCAGGTGATGAACACTGAAGCTTTCTTT. Its protein is CASSPLQVMNTEAFF.